A single sample is the source of the 30 T cell receptor beta chains below, sequenced in a study of cytomegalovirus exposure and HLA in healthy donors. Vbeta (60) and Jbeta (13) primers were used in the PCR. The repertoire was sequenced with immunoSEQ multiplex PCR; TCRdb's copy has only in-frame clones and lacks some. This sample has about 89,000 clones, with roughly 85% found just once. Material for sequencing was PBMCs. Receptor source: a man aged 35-49 years in good health and CMV-seropositive.

In DNA form, the CDR3 reads TGTGCCAGCAGCTATGGACTAATCTCCTCAAATGAGCAGTTCTTC. Protein product: CASSYGLISSNEQFF. The V and J genes are TRBV7-9 and TRBJ2-1; weak D call: TRBD2 (6 bases). The germline gives CDR1 SEHNR, CDR2 FQNEAQ (reference sequence). This CDR3 region has 15 residues. Between the trimmed V and J ends, which lost 4 bases and 7 bases, there was a span of 17 bases.

This chain connects TRBV19 to TRBJ1-3; D remains unclear. There are 15 residues in the CDR3. CDR1 LNHDA and CDR2 SQIVND come from the germline V gene (reference sequence). Trimming took 0 bases from V and 0 from J, leaving 6 bases between them. The CDR3 region is CASSIDNSSGNTIYF. CDR3 DNA: TGTGCCAGTAGTATAGACAACAGCTCTGGAAACACCATATATTTT.

The chain links TRBV7-2 to TRBJ2-5, with TRBD2 matching 7 bases. Germline V gene sequence: CDR1 SGHTA, CDR2 FQGNSA. This CDR3 spans 14 amino acids. V lost 5 bases to trimming and J lost 1 base; unmatched junction nucleotides: 4. CDR3 protein: CASSPPGGQETQYF. The DNA of the CDR3 is TGTGCCAGCAGCCCCCCGGGGGGCCAAGAGACCCAGTACTTC.

The chain has TRBV7-3 and TRBJ2-3; 7 bases map to TRBD1. CDR1 SGHTA and CDR2 FQGTGA come from the germline V gene. The CDR3 runs 15 residues. V was clipped by 1 base and J by 3 bases; unmatched bases: 4. Written as DNA, the CDR3 is TGTGCCAGCAGCTTAAAGTCAGGGGGAACAGATACGCAGTATTTT. Translation: CASSLKSGGTDTQYF.

This chain connects TRBV6-6 to TRBJ1-3; D perhaps matches TRBD1 (5 bases). Trimming left V 10 bases short and J 3 bases short, with 16 bases between. This CDR3 region has 14 residues. Looked up from germline, CDR1 is MNHNY and CDR2 is SVGAGI (reference sequence). The CDR3 nucleotides are TGTGCCATCAGGGAGGGAGGGGTTGGAAACACCATATATTTT. This codes for CAIREGGVGNTIYF.

The chain is built from TRBV5-1 and TRBJ1-1, with TRBD1 matching 8 bases. Germline-derived CDR1 and CDR2 are SGHRS and YFSETQ. The junction had 5 bases not matched to a gene; V was cut back by 3 bases and J by 7 bases. CDR3 length: 13 amino acids. The CDR3 is CASSSPGTGEAFF. CDR3 sequence (DNA): TGCGCCAGCAGCTCTCCCGGGACAGGTGAAGCTTTCTTT.

J is TRBJ2-3 and V is TRBV9; possible D gene TRBD2, 6 bases. The CDR3 consists of 16 residues. The germline gives CDR1 SGDLS, CDR2 YYNGEE. The V gene lost 0 bases and the J gene lost 2 bases, with 13 bases spanning the gap. CDR3 coding DNA: TGTGCCAGCAGCGTAGACCCCGGGAGAAACACAGATACGCAGTATTTT. Translated, it gives CASSVDPGRNTDTQYF.

The chain employs TRBV28 and TRBJ2-7, with no clear D. V was clipped by 6 bases and J by 4 bases, with 16 bases between them. The CDR3 totals 14 residues. The germline gives CDR1 MDHEN, CDR2 SYDVKM. The CDR3 DNA reads as TGTGCCAGCAGAAACGGCGGTTCGGTGTACGAGCAGTACTTC. This sequence encodes CASRNGGSVYEQYF.

The rearrangement joins TRBV2 to TRBJ1-2; TRBD1 matches 9 bases. The CDR3 runs 16 residues. Germline CDR1 reads SNHLY; CDR2 reads FYNNEI. With 5 bases clipped from V and 8 bases from J, the junction kept 15 bases outside the gene matches. DNA of the CDR3: TGTGCCAGCAGTCTAGAAGGACAGGGGAGTGGAGTCGGCTACACCTTC. Protein sequence: CASSLEGQGSGVGYTF.

This chain links TRBV14 with TRBJ2-1, with 12 bases that match TRBD2. The CDR3 covers 15 residues. The V and J ends lost 5 bases and 5 bases, in that order; junction bases with no gene match: 4. Germline V lookup: CDR1 SGHDN, CDR2 FVKESK. CDR3 nucleotides: TGTGCCAGCAGCGAGACTAGCGGGGGCCACAATGAGCAGTTCTTC. It encodes CASSETSGGHNEQFF. The whole variable domain, remainder taken from reference TRBV14 and TRBJ2-1, is EAGVTQFPSHSVIEKGQTVTLRCDPISGHDNLYWYRRVMGKEIKFLLHFVKESKQDESGMPNNRFLAERTGGTYSTLKVQPAELEDSGVYFCASSETSGGHNEQFFGPGTRLTVL.

The chain joins TRBV6-5 to TRBJ1-3; no firm D call. This CDR3 spans 11 amino acids. Trimming took 6 bases from V and 7 from J, leaving 7 bases between them. Germline V gene sequence: CDR1 MNHEY, CDR2 SVGAGI. CDR3 DNA: TGTGCCAGCAGACAAGTGAACACCATATATTTT. Protein product: CASRQVNTIYF.

The chain recombines TRBV5-5 with TRBJ1-4; 7 bases match TRBD1. J was trimmed by 2 bases and V by 4 bases; bases with no gene match: 8. CDR1 is SGHKS, CDR2 YYEKEE, per germline (reference sequence). The CDR3 spans 16 residues. CDR3 nucleotides: TGTGCCAGCAGCCCACGACAGGGCTCGACTAATGAAAAACTGTTTTTT. Its protein is CASSPRQGSTNEKLFF.

The chain uses TRBV7-9 and TRBJ2-3; TRBD2 matches at 7 bases. V gave up 3 bases and J gave up 2 bases; unmatched junction bases: 5. The germline CDR1 and CDR2 sequences are SEHNR and FQNEAQ (reference sequence). The CDR3 loop spans 15 amino acids. The CDR3 region is CASSLKAGNTDTQYF. CDR3 sequence (DNA): TGTGCCAGCAGCTTGAAAGCGGGAAACACAGATACGCAGTATTTT.

A single count supports this clone. V and J are TRBV29-1 and TRBJ1-2, with D possibly matching TRBD1 (5 bases). Germline CDR1 and CDR2: SQVTM and ANQGSEA. The CDR3 is 14 residues long. Deletions cut 0 bases from V and 8 bases from J, with 16 bases between. As DNA, the CDR3 is TGCAGCGTTGAAGATCTTCCCCGGTCAGGGGGCTACACCTTC. Protein sequence: CSVEDLPRSGGYTF.

This clone was recorded once. The chain uses TRBV29-1 and TRBJ2-3, with a weak D call TRBD2 (6 bases). Germline V gene sequence: CDR1 SQVTM, CDR2 ANQGSEA. V shed 6 bases and J shed 0 bases, with 13 bases lying between them. The CDR3 has 14 residues. CDR3 amino acids: CSVAWTTSTDTQYF. The DNA for the CDR3 is TGCAGCGTCGCCTGGACTACTAGCACAGATACGCAGTATTTT.

The J gene is TRBJ2-5, the V gene TRBV6-4; 9 positions agree with TRBD2. The CDR3 totals 17 residues. Unmatched junction bases numbered 6, after V lost 1 base and J lost 0 bases. The V gene's germline CDR1 is MRHNA and CDR2 SNTAGT. CDR3 nucleotides: TGTGCCAGCAGTGACTGTCGGAGCGGGGGGAACCAAGAGACCCAGTACTTC. It codes for CASSDCRSGGNQETQYF.

This chain links TRBV2 with TRBJ1-1, with D maybe TRBD1 (6 bases). The V end lost 1 base, the J end lost 2 bases, and 17 bases lay between the germline ends. Germline CDR1 is SNHLY and CDR2 is FYNNEI. This CDR3 comprises 17 residues. The CDR3: CASSEVGAGDYNTEAFF. The CDR3 DNA follows: TGTGCCAGCAGTGAAGTAGGGGCAGGGGATTATAACACTGAAGCTTTCTTT.

The chain has TRBV11-2 and TRBJ1-2; 8 bases are shared with TRBD1. CDR3 length equals 14 residues. Losses at the gene ends were 6 bases for V and 0 bases for J; bases not matched to a gene: 3. In germline, CDR1 is SGHAT, CDR2 FQNNGV. This chain's CDR3 is CASSQGAANYGYTF. As DNA, the CDR3 is TGTGCCAGCAGTCAGGGGGCAGCTAACTATGGCTACACCTTC.

The V call is TRBV6-6, the J call TRBJ2-1; 9 bases match TRBD2. The ends lost 5 bases at V and 9 bases at J; junction bases unmatched: 8. CDR1 and CDR2 from the germline V gene are MNHNY and SVGAGI (reference sequence). This CDR3 region has 14 residues. The CDR3 coding sequence is TGTGCCAGCAGTCGTTGGACTAGCGATTCTGAGCAGTTCTTC. Encoded protein: CASSRWTSDSEQFF.

The rearrangement links TRBV30 to TRBJ2-7; no reliable D call. Germline V gene sequence: CDR1 GTSNPN, CDR2 SVGIG (reference sequence). Deletions cut 0 bases from V and 4 bases from J, with 7 bases between. CDR3 length: 12 amino acids. The CDR3 region has the DNA TGTGCCTGGAGTGTAACCGGTTACGAGCAGTACTTC. Translated: CAWSVTGYEQYF. Full variable domain (remainder filled in from reference TRBV30 and TRBJ2-7): SQTIHQWPATLVQPVGSPLSLECTVEGTSNPNLYWYRQAAGRGLQLLFYSVGIGQISSEVPQNLSASRPQDRQFILSSKKLLLSDSGFYLCAWSVTGYEQYFGPGTRLTVT.

The chain is built from TRBV5-6 and TRBJ1-5, with a weak D call TRBD1 (5 bases). The CDR3 has 15 residues. Trimming stripped 0 bases from V and 7 bases from J, with 14 bases between. Germline loops: CDR1 SGHDT, CDR2 YYEEEE. CDR3 residues: CASSLAGGVAQPQHF. The CDR3 DNA reads TGTGCCAGCAGCTTGGCAGGAGGGGTGGCACAGCCCCAGCATTTT.

The V gene is TRBV29-1, the J gene TRBJ1-5; maybe TRBD1 (6 bases). This CDR3 region has 13 residues. V was shortened by 5 bases and J by 4 bases, with 12 bases between the two germline ends. CDR1 and CDR2 from the germline V gene are SQVTM and ANQGSEA. CDR3 amino acids: CSVSGDRNQPQHF. The CDR3 DNA follows: TGCAGCGTTTCAGGGGATCGGAATCAGCCCCAGCATTTT.

V is TRBV18 and J is TRBJ2-5; D is ambiguous. The CDR3 spans 12 residues. Germline CDR1 is KGHSH and CDR2 is LQKENI. V was clipped by 3 bases and J by 5 bases, with 7 bases between them. DNA of the CDR3: TGTGCCAGCTCACCTAGCCCCGAGACCCAGTACTTC. This encodes CASSPSPETQYF.

The V gene is TRBV7-2, the J gene TRBJ2-3; 10 nucleotides align to TRBD2. Trimming cost V 7 bases and J 1 base; bases outside gene matches: 2. This CDR3 has 14 residues. From germline, CDR1 is SGHTA and CDR2 FQGNSA. The CDR3 sequence is CASIGTSGTDTQYF. CDR3 nucleotides: TGTGCCAGCATCGGGACTAGCGGCACAGATACGCAGTATTTT.

The CDR3 here is CASSDMTSGGIYEQYF. CDR3 sequence (DNA): TGCGCCAGCAGTGATATGACTAGCGGGGGGATCTACGAGCAGTACTTC. The chain links TRBV10-2 to TRBJ2-7; 13 bases are a match to TRBD2. The junction had 5 bases not matched to a gene; V was cut back by 3 bases and J by 3 bases. The germline CDR1 and CDR2 sequences are WSHSY and SAAADI. The CDR3 has 16 amino acids.

This rearrangement joins TRBV7-6 to TRBJ2-1, with 9 positions matching TRBD2. The germline CDR1 and CDR2 sequences are SGHVS and FNYEAQ. J lost 0 bases, V lost 5 bases, and 2 bases had no gene match. The CDR3 totals 15 residues. CDR3 coding DNA: TGTGCCAGCAGCGATAGCGGGGGCTCCTACAATGAGCAGTTCTTC. Its protein is CASSDSGGSYNEQFF.

This clone was observed a single time. As DNA, the CDR3 is TGTGCCAGCAGCATGAAGACTAGCGGGAGCTCCTACAATGAGCAGTTCTTC. Residues: CASSMKTSGSSYNEQFF. The gene calls are TRBV13 and TRBJ2-1; TRBD2 matches at 12 bases. The CDR3 runs to 17 residues. J was trimmed by 0 bases and V by 5 bases; bases with no gene match: 5. Germline loops: CDR1 PRHDT, CDR2 FYEKMQ (reference sequence).

The chain carries TRBV18 and TRBJ2-7; 7 bases are a match to TRBD2. V was pared by 0 bases and J by 2 bases, with 13 bases of the junction left unmatched. The CDR3 is 18 amino acids. From germline, CDR1 is KGHSH and CDR2 LQKENI. The CDR3 loop reads CASSPPPGSGTRPYEQYF. The CDR3, as DNA: TGTGCCAGCTCACCACCACCCGGCAGCGGGACGAGGCCCTACGAGCAGTACTTC.

The chain carries TRBV9 and TRBJ2-7; TRBD2 aligns across 8 bases. The V and J ends lost 4 bases and 5 bases, in that order; junction bases with no gene match: 8. The V gene's germline CDR1 is SGDLS and CDR2 YYNGEE. The CDR3 sequence is 14 residues long. The CDR3 loop is CASSRGGRGDEQYF. The CDR3 DNA reads as TGTGCCAGCAGCCGGGGGGGCAGGGGTGACGAGCAGTACTTC. Drawing the rest from reference TRBV9 and TRBJ2-7, the complete variable domain is DSGVTQTPKHLITATGQRVTLRCSPRSGDLSVYWYQQSLDQGLQFLIQYYNGEERAKGNILERFSAQQFPDLHSELNLSSLELGDSALYFCASSRGGRGDEQYFGPGTRLTVT.

The sample holds one count of this clone. The rearrangement links TRBV5-4 to TRBJ2-7; a weak D match, TRBD2 (6 bases). The V gene lost 4 bases and the J gene lost 4 bases, with 12 bases spanning the gap. Germline V lookup: CDR1 SGHNT, CDR2 YYREEE (reference sequence). The CDR3 sequence is 13 residues long. The CDR3 region has the DNA TGTGCCAGCAGCCCCACGGGGGTATACGAGCAGTACTTC. Protein: CASSPTGVYEQYF.